This T cell receptor (beta chain) was obtained from a study of T-cell memory formation after mild COVID-19. Using its own MiXCR run on the 5' RACE reads, TCRdb lists one record per CDR3 protein. In the table there are fewer than 150,000 distinct CDR3 sequences, around 15% of which are singletons. V was pared by 3 bases and J by 2 bases, with 4 bases of the junction left unmatched. CDR3 size: 15 residues. Germline V gene data show CDR1 as SQVTM and CDR2 as ANQGSEA. A few counts support this clonotype. Input material: PBMCs or a T cell subset sorted from them (not recorded which). This TCR was sampled from an adult woman who had mild COVID-19 (a few samples of this study predate the infection). Cell type and time point are not known. The V call is TRBV29-1, the J call TRBJ2-7; 13 positions agree with TRBD2. For the CDR3, the DNA is TGCAGCGTTGATGGGACTAGCGGGGTGCCCTACGAGCAGTACTTC. As protein: CSVDGTSGVPYEQYF.